Each of the 28 T cell receptor beta chains below was sequenced from the same sample in a study of blood T cell repertoires in COVID-19. Generated by immunoSEQ multiplex PCR, the TCRdb table keeps only in-frame clones and is missing some. Of about 200,000 clones in the sample, more than 80% were seen once. Sequences were obtained from peripheral blood. The receptors originated from a woman older than 75 with acute or convalescent COVID-19.

The rearrangement uses TRBV7-8 and TRBJ2-3; tentative D call: TRBD2 (5 bases). The CDR3 has 15 residues. Trimming stripped 2 bases from V and 0 bases from J, with 9 bases between. CDR1 and CDR2 (germline): SGHVS, FQNEAQ. The CDR3 coding sequence is TGTGCCAGCAGCTTAATAGGACTGAGCACAGATACGCAGTATTTT. It translates to CASSLIGLSTDTQYF.

This chain joins TRBV27 and TRBJ1-2, with TRBD1 as a possible D gene (5 bases). The germline V gene encodes CDR1 MNHEY and CDR2 SMNVEV (reference sequence). CDR3 length: 12 residues. Trimming left V 8 bases short and J 7 bases short, with 14 bases between. The CDR3: CASRGTLGGYTF. CDR3 sequence (DNA): TGTGCCAGCCGTGGGACTTTAGGTGGCTACACCTTC.

The chain combines TRBV13 with TRBJ2-5, with 11 bases fitting TRBD2. Germline-derived CDR1 and CDR2 are PRHDT and FYEKMQ (reference sequence). The CDR3 loop spans 17 amino acids. J lost 6 bases, V lost 6 bases, and 15 bases had no gene match. DNA of the CDR3: TGTGCCAGCAGTCGATTGGCTAGCGGGAGGAACATGAAGACCCAGTACTTC. Encoded protein: CASSRLASGRNMKTQYF. Full variable domain (missing parts from reference TRBV13 and TRBJ2-5): AAGVIQSPRHLIKEKRETATLKCYPIPRHDTVYWYQQGPGQDPQFLISFYEKMQSDKGSIPDRFSAQQFSDYHSELNMSSLELGDSALYFCASSRLASGRNMKTQYFGPGTRLLVL.

The V and J genes are TRBV6-5 and TRBJ1-1; D is possibly TRBD1 (6 bases). The CDR3 loop spans 12 amino acids. Trimming stripped 2 bases from V and 11 bases from J, with 12 bases between. The germline CDR1 and CDR2 sequences are MNHEY and SVGAGI. As DNA, the CDR3 is TGTGCCAGCAGTTACCCGGGACAAGGGGCTTTCTTT. Residues: CASSYPGQGAFF.

The chain recombines TRBV7-2 with TRBJ1-1, with 12 positions matching TRBD1. CDR1 SGHTA and CDR2 FQGNSA come from the germline V gene. V was pared by 6 bases and J by 1 base, with 6 bases of the junction left unmatched. This CDR3 spans 16 amino acids. The CDR3 protein is CASRLGQGAGNTEAFF. The CDR3 nucleotides are TGTGCCAGCAGACTGGGACAGGGGGCAGGGAACACTGAAGCTTTCTTT.

This clone has just a few counts. The chain uses TRBV5-1 and TRBJ1-1, with unresolved D. Deletions cut 1 base from V and 3 bases from J, with 10 bases between. Per the germline V gene, CDR1 is SGHRS and CDR2 is YFSETQ. CDR3 size: 14 residues. CDR3 in DNA: TGCGCCAGCAGCTTGAGAGGGCCGGACACTGAAGCTTTCTTT. Residues: CASSLRGPDTEAFF. The whole variable domain, filled in from reference TRBV5-1 and TRBJ1-1, reads KAGVTQTPRYLIKTRGQQVTLSCSPISGHRSVSWYQQTPGQGLQFLFEYFSETQRNKGNFPGRFSGRQFSNSRSEMNVSTLELGDSALYLCASSLRGPDTEAFFGQGTRLTVV.

The V gene is TRBV4-1, the J gene TRBJ1-2; TRBD1 agrees at 8 bases. Germline V gene lookup returns CDR1 MGHRA and CDR2 YSYEKL. The CDR3 spans 13 residues. V lost 4 bases, J lost 8 bases, and 6 bases stayed unmatched. CDR3 sequence (DNA): TGCGCCAGCAGCCTTACGGGACAGGTCGGCTACACCTTC. Its translation: CASSLTGQVGYTF.

This clone was picked up one time. The chain joins TRBV19 to TRBJ2-5, with D possibly being TRBD1 (6 bases). V dropped 7 bases and J dropped 4 bases, with 16 bases sitting between them. The CDR3 contains 14 residues. Germline CDR1 LNHDA, CDR2 SQIVND (reference sequence). Written as DNA, the CDR3 is TGTGCCAGTAACCCGTCCGGGACAACAGAGACCCAGTACTTC. Its protein product is CASNPSGTTETQYF.

J is TRBJ1-5 and V is TRBV5-1; D gene uncertain. Trimming left V 0 bases short and J 7 bases short, with 8 bases between. Germline CDR1 is SGHRS and CDR2 is YFSETQ. This CDR3 region has 13 residues. The DNA of the CDR3 is TGCGCCAGCAGCTTGGCCTCGGGGCAGCCCCAGCATTTT. Amino acid sequence: CASSLASGQPQHF.

The rearrangement joins TRBV15 to TRBJ2-3; maybe TRBD1 (6 bases). CDR3 size: 13 residues. CDR1 LNHNV and CDR2 YYDKDF come from the germline V gene (reference sequence). Trimming pared 6 bases from V and 1 base from J, leaving 8 bases between. For the CDR3, the DNA is TGTGCCACCAGGGCAGGGGGCACAGATACGCAGTATTTT. It codes for CATRAGGTDTQYF.

This clone was seen only a few times. The chain is built from TRBV7-9 and TRBJ1-4, with D uncertain. V was clipped by 5 bases and J by 7 bases, with 14 bases between them. The CDR3 extends over 14 amino acids. In germline, CDR1 is SEHNR, CDR2 FQNEAQ (reference sequence). The CDR3 sequence: CASSHEGGGEKLFF. The CDR3 nucleotides read TGTGCCAGCAGCCACGAGGGTGGCGGTGAAAAACTGTTTTTT. The full variable domain, rest sourced from reference TRBV7-9 and TRBJ1-4, is DTGVSQNPRHKITKRGQNVTFRCDPISEHNRLYWYRQTLGQGPEFLTYFQNEAQLEKSRLLSDRFSAERPKGSFSTLEIQRTEQGDSAMYLCASSHEGGGEKLFFGSGTQLSVL.

This clone was observed a single time. The rearrangement joins TRBV4-1 to TRBJ1-5; no clear D. CDR3 length: 13 amino acids. V was shortened by 4 bases and J by 6 bases, with 10 bases between the two germline ends. Germline CDR1 MGHRA, CDR2 YSYEKL. The CDR3 loop reads CASSLLVSQPQHF. The DNA of the CDR3 is TGCGCCAGCAGCCTATTAGTTTCTCAGCCCCAGCATTTT.

This clone was detected once. V usage is TRBV14 and J usage is TRBJ1-1; D is uncertain. This CDR3 is 14 amino acids long. Trimming stripped 0 bases from V and 7 bases from J, with 12 bases between. In germline, CDR1 is SGHDN, CDR2 FVKESK. The CDR3 DNA reads TGTGCCAGCAGCCAAGATCTCTGGTCAGGTGAAGCTTTCTTT. Translated: CASSQDLWSGEAFF.

The chain combines TRBV10-3 with TRBJ2-5; 10 bases fit TRBD1. The CDR3 loop spans 14 amino acids. The trim removed 11 bases at V and 5 bases at J, leaving 11 bases unmatched. The germline gives CDR1 ENHRY, CDR2 SYGVKD. The CDR3: CAAGVDRGLETQYF. CDR3 DNA: TGTGCCGCCGGGGTGGACAGGGGGTTGGAGACCCAGTACTTC.

The chain uses TRBV10-2 and TRBJ2-3; no definite D call. CDR1 and CDR2 from the germline V gene are WSHSY and SAAADI. The CDR3 runs 14 residues. Trimming shortened V by 0 bases and J by 2 bases, and 6 bases separated the two germline ends. CDR3 DNA sequence: TGCGCCAGCAGTGAGTCCCACTTCACAGATACGCAGTATTTT. It translates to CASSESHFTDTQYF.

This clone came up once. The chain links TRBV19 to TRBJ1-5; D may be TRBD1 (6 bases). There are 15 residues in the CDR3. Germline values: CDR1 LNHDA, CDR2 SQIVND (reference sequence). Trimming shortened V by 4 bases and J by 6 bases, and 16 bases separated the two germline ends. The chain's CDR3 is CASSKLKGEGQPQHF. The CDR3, as DNA: TGTGCCAGTAGTAAGCTGAAGGGGGAGGGTCAGCCCCAGCATTTT.

J is TRBJ2-3 and V is TRBV7-3; TRBD2 aligns across 14 bases. This CDR3 region has 16 residues. Germline V lookup: CDR1 SGHTA, CDR2 FQGTGA. Trimming at V came to 5 bases and at J to 2 bases, leaving 3 bases not matched to a gene. The DNA of the CDR3 is TGTGCCAGCAGCAAGGGACTAGCGGGGGACACAGATACGCAGTATTTT. Translated, it gives CASSKGLAGDTDTQYF.

The chain's CDR3 is CASGGTGLTDTQYF. The DNA of the CDR3 is TGTGCCAGCGGGGGGACGGGGTTAACAGATACGCAGTATTTT. V gene TRBV28 combines with J gene TRBJ2-3; a possible D gene is TRBD2 (6 bases). This CDR3 comprises 14 residues. The germline V gene encodes CDR1 MDHEN and CDR2 SYDVKM. Between the trimmed V and J ends, which lost 8 bases and 3 bases, there was a span of 15 bases.

The CDR3 region has the DNA TGTGCCAGCAGTTACCCCGAGCAAAACACTGAAGCTTTCTTT. The encoded protein is CASSYPEQNTEAFF. The V call is TRBV6-6, the J call TRBJ1-1, with no clear D. Trimming removed 2 bases at V and 2 bases at J, with 9 bases between. The CDR3 is 14 amino acids. Germline assignment: CDR1 MNHNY and CDR2 SVGAGI (reference sequence).

This clone is a singleton in its sample. V gene TRBV9 combines with J gene TRBJ1-1; D call uncertain. The CDR3 loop spans 14 amino acids. V lost 4 bases and J lost 8, with 18 bases in between. CDR1 is SGDLS and CDR2 is YYNGEE in the germline V gene. The CDR3 nucleotides read TGTGCCAGCAGCCCCACCCATGGAGGAGGAGAAGCTTTCTTT. Translating gives CASSPTHGGGEAFF.

This clone was recorded once. J is TRBJ2-3 and V is TRBV4-1; a weak D match, TRBD1 (5 bases). Germline V gene data show CDR1 as MGHRA and CDR2 as YSYEKL. This CDR3 is 20 amino acids long. Trimming took off 0 bases at V and 0 bases at J, with 22 bases between the two ends. The CDR3 coding sequence is TGCGCCAGCAGCCAAGATAGAGTGTCTGGGGCGGTGACTAGCACAGATACGCAGTATTTT. Its protein is CASSQDRVSGAVTSTDTQYF.

The chain couples TRBV21-1 to TRBJ1-3; TRBD1 is the table's D call and was not checked against the DNA. TRBV21-1 is labeled a pseudogene. The length of the CDR3 is 19 residues. The CDR3 coding sequence is TGTGCCAGCAGCAAAGGAGTCTCCGGACAAACGATCTCTGGAAACACCATATATTTT. Translating gives CASSKGVSGQTISGNTIYF.

A few counts support this clone. The gene calls are TRBV7-2 and TRBJ2-1; tentative D call: TRBD1 (6 bases). Germline CDR1 SGHTA, CDR2 FQGNSA. V was clipped by 0 bases and J by 5 bases, with 11 bases between them. This CDR3 has 15 amino acids. The CDR3 bases are TGTGCCAGCAGCTTAGCTTATGGACAGCACAATGAGCAGTTCTTC. Translated: CASSLAYGQHNEQFF.

This rearrangement joins TRBV7-3 to TRBJ2-7, with 8 bases fitting TRBD1. J was trimmed by 6 bases and V by 2 bases; bases with no gene match: 6. This CDR3 has 14 residues. Germline loops: CDR1 SGHTA, CDR2 FQGTGA. This chain's CDR3 is CASSLDGRGREQYF. DNA of the CDR3: TGTGCCAGCAGCTTAGATGGCAGGGGGCGCGAGCAGTACTTC.

The chain combines TRBV11-2 with TRBJ2-5; TRBD2 matches at 14 bases. The CDR3 spans 16 residues. Germline CDR1 SGHAT, CDR2 FQNNGV. The V segment lost 5 bases and the J segment 5 bases; nucleotides outside the gene matches: 7. CDR3 sequence reads: CASSPRTSGRWETQYF. The CDR3 DNA reads TGTGCCAGCAGCCCCCGGACTAGCGGGAGGTGGGAGACCCAGTACTTC.

This clone was observed once. The sample carries other DNA sequences with the same CDR3. The genes are TRBV6-6 and TRBJ1-2; maybe TRBD1 (6 bases). Germline CDR1 reads MNHNY; CDR2 reads SVGAGI (reference sequence). The CDR3 contains 12 residues. The V end lost 2 bases, the J end lost 6 bases, and 7 bases lay between the germline ends. This chain's CDR3 is CASSYAGDGYTF. CDR3 DNA: TGTGCCAGCAGTTACGCAGGGGATGGCTACACCTTC.

This clone was observed at least ten times. V gene TRBV5-8 combines with J gene TRBJ1-5; D is unclear. V lost 0 bases to trimming and J lost 4 bases, with 11 bases between them. Per the germline V gene, CDR1 is SGHTS and CDR2 is YDEGEE. The CDR3 runs to 15 residues. CDR3 DNA sequence: TGTGCCAGCAGCTTGGCCGGAAGGGAGAATCAGCCCCAGCATTTT. It translates to CASSLAGRENQPQHF. Full variable domain (rest looked up from reference TRBV5-8 and TRBJ1-5): EAGVTQSPTHLIKTRGQQATLRCSPISGHTSVYWYQQALGLGLQFLLWYDEGEERNRGNFPPRFSGRQFPNYSSELNVNALELEDSALYLCASSLAGRENQPQHFGDGTRLSIL.

V usage is TRBV3-1 (or the pseudogene TRBV3-2) and J usage is TRBJ1-4, with TRBD1 identical over 7 bases. The germline gives CDR1 LGHDT, CDR2 YNNKEL (reference sequence). The CDR3 covers 16 residues. The V segment lost 0 bases and the J segment 4 bases; nucleotides outside the gene matches: 5. The CDR3 DNA reads TGTGCCAGCAGCCAAGAGGGCAGGGGGAGTAATGAAAAACTGTTTTTT. Protein product: CASSQEGRGSNEKLFF.